These 19 T cell receptor beta chains were all obtained from the same sample, sequenced in a study of blood T cell repertoires in COVID-19. Clones were sequenced by immunoSEQ multiplex PCR, and TCRdb holds only the in-frame ones, with some missing. The sample contains about 330,000 clones, approximately 88% of which appear only once. The sequenced sample consisted of PBMCs or T cells enriched from blood (not recorded which). The receptors derive from a man under 40 who had recovered from COVID-19.

This chain connects TRBV5-1 to TRBJ1-3; 8 nucleotides align to TRBD1. CDR3 size: 14 residues. Per germline, CDR1 SGHRS and CDR2 YFSETQ. V gave up 5 bases and J gave up 4 bases; unmatched junction bases: 5. The CDR3 loop reads CASRSGTGGNTIYF. As DNA, the CDR3 is TGCGCCAGCAGATCGGGGACAGGCGGAAACACCATATATTTT. Full variable domain (outside the CDR3, taken from reference TRBV5-1 and TRBJ1-3): KAGVTQTPRYLIKTRGQQVTLSCSPISGHRSVSWYQQTPGQGLQFLFEYFSETQRNKGNFPGRFSGRQFSNSRSEMNVSTLELGDSALYLCASRSGTGGNTIYFGEGSWLTVV.

The chain is built from TRBV4-1 and TRBJ2-3, with 9 positions matching TRBD2. This CDR3 spans 17 amino acids. V lost 0 bases and J lost 1; bases outside the gene matches: 5. Germline V gene data show CDR1 as MGHRA and CDR2 as YSYEKL. The CDR3 spells CASSQDFRLAGTDTQYF. CDR3 DNA: TGCGCCAGCAGCCAAGATTTCCGACTAGCGGGCACAGATACGCAGTATTTT.

The chain employs TRBV28 and TRBJ1-2, with D perhaps TRBD1 (5 bases). This CDR3 region has 14 residues. Looked up from germline, CDR1 is MDHEN and CDR2 is SYDVKM. V gave up 2 bases and J gave up 8 bases, with 15 bases separating them. The CDR3 here is CASSLPLTVRGYTF. The CDR3 DNA sequence: TGTGCCAGCAGTTTACCCCTGACAGTCAGGGGCTACACCTTC.

J is TRBJ1-1 and V is TRBV27, with D unresolved. Trimming left V 2 bases short and J 6 bases short, with 16 bases between. The CDR3 contains 15 residues. CDR1 MNHEY and CDR2 SMNVEV come from the germline V gene (reference sequence). The CDR3 here is CASSLVQSTFPEAFF. The CDR3 DNA reads as TGTGCCAGCAGTTTAGTCCAATCCACATTCCCTGAAGCTTTCTTT.

The gene calls are TRBV5-8 and TRBJ2-7; D ambiguous. This CDR3 spans 15 amino acids. Between the trimmed V and J ends, which lost 3 bases and 3 bases, there was a span of 16 bases. Germline CDR1 and CDR2: SGHTS and YDEGEE. For the CDR3, the DNA is TGTGCCAGCAGCTATGGCAGCACAGATTACTACGAGCAGTACTTC. It specifies CASSYGSTDYYEQYF.

This clone has only one observation. The V call is TRBV5-1, the J call TRBJ2-5; possible D gene TRBD2, 6 bases. With 0 bases removed from V and 5 bases from J, the gap between germline ends came to 14 bases. The CDR3 is 15 amino acids. Germline CDR1 and CDR2: SGHRS and YFSETQ. For the CDR3, the DNA is TGCGCCAGCAGCTTGGGTGGCAGGGACTGGGAGACCCAGTACTTC. It encodes CASSLGGRDWETQYF. Together with reference TRBV5-1 and TRBJ2-5, the CDR3 gives the full variable domain: KAGVTQTPRYLIKTRGQQVTLSCSPISGHRSVSWYQQTPGQGLQFLFEYFSETQRNKGNFPGRFSGRQFSNSRSEMNVSTLELGDSALYLCASSLGGRDWETQYFGPGTRLLVL.

This sequence joins TRBV6-4 and TRBJ2-2; possibly TRBD2 for D (5 bases). CDR1 and CDR2 from the germline V gene are MRHNA and SNTAGT. The CDR3 contains 15 residues. With 4 bases removed from V and 2 bases from J, the gap between germline ends came to 11 bases. CDR3 loop: CASSATSANTGELFF. The DNA of the CDR3 is TGTGCCAGCAGTGCCACTAGTGCTAACACCGGGGAGCTGTTTTTT.

CDR3 nucleotides: TGCGCCAGCAGCCAAGAGGGTAGCGGGGGGGCTACAGATACGCAGTATTTT. This codes for CASSQEGSGGATDTQYF. The V gene is TRBV4-1, the J gene TRBJ2-3; 11 bases fit TRBD2. Germline values: CDR1 MGHRA, CDR2 YSYEKL. The CDR3 is 17 residues long. Trimming took 0 bases from V and 3 from J; bases not matched to a gene: 5.

The J gene is TRBJ2-2, the V gene TRBV5-6; D not certain. CDR1 and CDR2 from the germline V gene are SGHDT and YYEEEE. CDR3 length: 14 residues. Trimming shortened V by 0 bases and J by 7 bases, and 10 bases separated the two germline ends. CDR3 in amino acids: CASSLASGFGELFF. CDR3 nucleotides: TGTGCCAGCAGCTTGGCATCCGGGTTCGGGGAGCTGTTTTTT.

The CDR3 DNA sequence: TGTGCCACCAGTGAAGCTAGCGGGTACCAAGAGACCCAGTACTTC. Translating it yields CATSEASGYQETQYF. The rearrangement links TRBV24-1 to TRBJ2-5; 8 bases are shared with TRBD2. The V segment lost 4 bases and the J segment 0 bases; nucleotides outside the gene matches: 3. In germline, CDR1 is KGHDR, CDR2 SFDVKD. This CDR3 region has 15 residues.

The chain uses TRBV5-1 and TRBJ2-5; 9 bases align to TRBD1. The CDR3 contains 19 residues. The ends lost 2 bases at V and 4 bases at J; junction bases unmatched: 18. Germline V lookup: CDR1 SGHRS, CDR2 YFSETQ. The CDR3 loop reads CASSFTPPGGGQGTETQYF. The CDR3 bases are TGCGCCAGCAGCTTCACCCCACCTGGGGGGGGACAGGGAACAGAGACCCAGTACTTC.

This clone appeared a single time. This chain joins TRBV5-1 and TRBJ2-7; 7 bases line up with TRBD1. Germline-derived CDR1 and CDR2 are SGHRS and YFSETQ. This CDR3 spans 15 amino acids. V shed 2 bases, J shed 0 bases, and the junction held 5 bases outside the gene matches. Here the CDR3 reads CASSFRTGSSYEQYF. CDR3 in DNA: TGCGCCAGCAGCTTTCGGACAGGTTCCTCCTACGAGCAGTACTTC.

V gene TRBV10-3 combines with J gene TRBJ1-4, with TRBD1 matching 7 bases. This CDR3 has 14 residues. Losses at the gene ends were 6 bases for V and 0 bases for J; bases not matched to a gene: 1. Germline V gene sequence: CDR1 ENHRY, CDR2 SYGVKD. CDR3 amino acids: CAIRGQATNEKLFF. CDR3 coding DNA: TGTGCCATCAGAGGACAGGCAACTAATGAAAAACTGTTTTTT.

This rearrangement joins TRBV10-3 to TRBJ2-2; 8 bases line up with TRBD2. Trimming took 4 bases from V and 6 from J; bases not matched to a gene: 7. The CDR3 is 15 amino acids. Germline CDR1 ENHRY, CDR2 SYGVKD. CDR3 in amino acids: CAISAGAGAPGELFF. The CDR3 DNA follows: TGTGCCATCAGTGCTGGAGCGGGGGCTCCCGGGGAGCTGTTTTTT.

This clone is a singleton in its sample. The chain links TRBV12-3 or TRBV12-4 to TRBJ2-4, with 9 bases lining up with TRBD1. Trimming removed 4 bases from V and 6 bases from J; junction bases left unmatched: 1. The CDR3 has 13 amino acids. The CDR3 sequence: CASSSGQGNIQYF. The CDR3, as DNA: TGTGCCAGCAGTTCGGGACAGGGAAACATTCAGTACTTC.

The rearrangement uses TRBV18 and TRBJ2-2; possible D gene TRBD1, 5 bases. Germline V CDR1 and CDR2: KGHSH, LQKENI. This CDR3 is built from 16 residues. V shed 3 bases and J shed 1 base, with 12 bases lying between them. The CDR3 DNA is TGTGCCAGCTCACCCGTCCAAGGGGTGAACACCGGGGAGCTGTTTTTT. Encoded protein: CASSPVQGVNTGELFF.

This sequence joins TRBV5-1 and TRBJ1-2; TRBD1 aligns across 7 bases. The CDR3 is made up of 15 amino acids. Germline CDR1 SGHRS, CDR2 YFSETQ. The V and J ends lost 3 bases and 6 bases, in that order; junction bases with no gene match: 11. The CDR3 region has the DNA TGCGCCAGCAGCTCTCATGTCCGACAGGGAGATGGCTACACCTTC. Translating gives CASSSHVRQGDGYTF.

The chain combines TRBV6-1 with TRBJ2-1; D is undetermined. Trimming took off 2 bases at V and 5 bases at J, with 16 bases between the two ends. CDR1 and CDR2 from the germline V gene are MNHNS and SASEGT. The CDR3 runs 16 residues. In DNA, the CDR3 is TGTGCCAGCAGTGAATTGGGCGTGAGCCTCAACAATGAGCAGTTCTTC. Its protein is CASSELGVSLNNEQFF.

This chain uses TRBV2 with TRBJ1-4; no definite D call. The ends were cut back, 3 bases at V and 0 bases at J, with 5 bases in the middle. In germline, CDR1 is SNHLY, CDR2 FYNNEI. The CDR3 extends over 14 amino acids. The CDR3, as DNA: TGTGCCAGCAGTGACAGATCAACTAATGAAAAACTGTTTTTT. It codes for CASSDRSTNEKLFF.